This TCR beta chain comes out of a study of PD-L1 blockade in urothelial cancer. For the study at large: The patients first took atezolizumab in 2014, receiving 1,200 mg intravenously every 3 weeks. Patients had undergone 0 to 3 prior chemotherapy regimens.

Trimming removed 2 bases from V and 3 bases from J, with 13 bases in between. The CDR3 runs 15 residues. From germline, CDR1 is MNHEY and CDR2 SVGAGI. This clone was counted a single time. Spiked synthetic TCR analogs estimated absolute template abundance per PCR. This table comes from immunoSEQ multiplex PCR, and its TCRdb copy is limited to in-frame clones, with some not included. The data contain under 70,000 clones, over 75% of them seen just once; the ten biggest clones take up 15% to 19%. Time point defined: pretreatment peripheral blood. The clonotype comes from a man between 70 and 80 years old with urothelial cancer. This specimen consisted of PBMCs, obtained around atezolizumab (anti-PD-L1) treatment. V usage is TRBV6-5 and J usage is TRBJ1-2, with D possibly being TRBD1 (6 bases). CDR3 bases: TGTGCCAGCAGTTACGGGGGGGCGCAGGACTATGGCTACACCTTC. As protein: CASSYGGAQDYGYTF.